This record concerns one T cell receptor (beta chain) sequence. Its antigen is not known. The data are from a study of response to subunit inactivated influenza vaccine. General study points: There was a suggestion from the authors that each seasonal influenza vaccination recruits few new T cells.

TCRdb re-derived calls from the RT-PCR reads in MiXCR, one entry per CDR3 protein. The sample carries 500,000 or so distinct CDR3 sequences, 9.5% to 12% recorded once. Per the germline V gene, CDR1 is MNHNS and CDR2 is SASEGT. The CDR3 runs 15 residues. V was clipped by 7 bases and J by 3 bases; unmatched bases: 5. The V call is TRBV6-1, the J call TRBJ2-1; 11 bases fit TRBD2. Here the sequenced sample was PBMCs from blood, taken roughly 46 days after vaccination. The receptor was derived from a man aged 50 or older who received an inactivated influenza vaccine. CDR3 DNA sequence: TGTGCCAGCAAAGTAGCGGGAGGGGGCTACAATGAGCAGTTCTTC. Its translation is CASKVAGGGYNEQFF.